This T cell receptor beta chain was profiled in a study of regulatory T cells in long-lasting Graves disease. Time point meaning: newly diagnosed GD, antithyroid drugs for less than 3 months. From PBMCs, RNA was extracted and then used to make the TCR library. Patients with Graves' disease were diagnosed by American Thyroid Association guidelines. Worth noting for this clonotype: Its cognate antigen is unknown.

CDR3-region Arm-PCR and iRepertoire HTBI primers produced the TCR beta libraries. Per the authors' pipeline: Looking across samples, the authors found 55 to 70 TRBV and 13 to 15 TRBJ segments. One entry per CDR3 protein, called by TCRdb with MiXCR from the multiplex PCR reads. TCRdb, rather than the study authors, made the V and J calls. The table has 400,000 to 500,000 distinct CDR3 sequences, 12% to 15% seen once; the top ten hold approximately 17%. Study outcomes and limitations: Persistent patients had more shared public clonotypes (approximately 2,700) than new patients (around 1,000).

These data also featured in a second study, about T cells in Graves' hyperthyroidism and ophthalmopathy.

This sequence originates from a woman between 45 and 60 years old with Graves disease. The source material was peripheral blood mononuclear cells (PBMCs), sampled at new diagnosis, from a patient treated with antithyroid drugs.

The DNA of the CDR3 is TGTGCCAGCAGCCTCGACAGGGGTGACAATGAGCAGTTCTTC. Residues: CASSLDRGDNEQFF. The chain links TRBV7-9 to TRBJ2-1; 8 nucleotides line up with TRBD1. The CDR3 totals 14 residues. V was clipped by 5 bases and J by 5 bases; unmatched bases: 5. CDR1 is SEHNR and CDR2 is FQNEAQ in the germline V gene (reference sequence).